Shown below are 18 T cell receptor beta chains from a single sample sequenced in a study of T-cell memory formation after mild COVID-19. MiXCR, applied by TCRdb to the 5' RACE reads, yields one record per CDR3 protein. The table lists about 320,000 distinct CDR3 sequences, roughly an eighth of them singletons. Sample: PBMCs or a T cell subset sorted from them (not recorded which). Every receptor here comes from a man younger than 35 who had mild COVID-19 (a few samples of this study predate the infection). Cell type and time point are not known.

Many counts were recorded for this clonotype. V usage is TRBV6-2 or TRBV6-3 and J usage is TRBJ2-7, with 7 bases lining up with TRBD1. J gave up 3 bases and V 4 bases, and 0 bases lay outside the gene matches. This CDR3 region has 12 residues. Germline V gene lookup returns CDR1 MNHEY and CDR2 SVGEGT. CDR3 sequence reads: CASSWTGYEQYF. The CDR3 DNA reads TGTGCCAGCAGTTGGACAGGCTACGAGCAGTACTTC.

This CDR3 is CASSQSRLSGGGLNEQFF. The CDR3 nucleotides are TGCGCCAGCAGCCAGTCCCGACTTAGCGGGGGGGGTTTGAATGAGCAGTTCTTC. The chain employs TRBV4-1 and TRBJ2-1, with 11 bases lining up with TRBD2. This CDR3 is built from 18 residues. The germline gives CDR1 MGHRA, CDR2 YSYEKL. V was clipped by 3 bases and J by 7 bases; unmatched bases: 14.

This clonotype has only a few counts. This rearrangement joins TRBV7-3 to TRBJ2-1; TRBD2 agrees at 9 bases. Germline V CDR1 and CDR2: SGHTA, FQGTGA. The J segment lost 0 bases and the V segment lost 5 bases, leaving 8 bases of the junction unmatched. The CDR3 consists of 17 residues. CDR3 bases: TGTGCCAGCAGCCCTGATAGCGGGGGCCACTCCTACAATGAGCAGTTCTTC. Amino acids: CASSPDSGGHSYNEQFF. Full variable domain (rest looked up from reference TRBV7-3 and TRBJ2-1): GAGVSQTPSNKVTEKGKYVELRCDPISGHTALYWYRQSLGQGPEFLIYFQGTGAADDSGLPNDRFFAVRPEGSVSTLKIQRTERGDSAVYLCASSPDSGGHSYNEQFFGPGTRLTVL.

The V gene is TRBV20-1, the J gene TRBJ1-6, with 8 bases aligning to TRBD1. CDR3 length equals 13 residues. V was pared by 6 bases and J by 7 bases, with 5 bases of the junction left unmatched. Germline CDR1 reads DFQATT; CDR2 reads SNEGSKA (reference sequence). CDR3 coding DNA: TGCAGTGCCATTGACAGGGGCAATTCACCCCTCCACTTT. It translates to CSAIDRGNSPLHF.

The chain uses TRBV7-8 and TRBJ1-1; D is ambiguous. From germline, CDR1 is SGHVS and CDR2 FQNEAQ. Trimming took 2 bases from V and 3 from J, leaving 16 bases between them. The CDR3 runs to 16 residues. CDR3 sequence (DNA): TGTGCCAGCAGCTTAATGGGCATGGGAACGGACACTGAAGCTTTCTTT. This codes for CASSLMGMGTDTEAFF.

The V and J genes are TRBV5-1 and TRBJ1-1; perhaps TRBD1 as D (5 bases). V lost 0 bases and J 4 bases, leaving 10 bases between the germline ends. CDR1 and CDR2 from the germline V gene are SGHRS and YFSETQ. The CDR3 has 14 amino acids. CDR3 in DNA: TGCGCCAGCAGCTTGGATTTCCAGGGCACTGAAGCTTTCTTT. Protein: CASSLDFQGTEAFF.

This clonotype was detected a few times. V is TRBV11-1 and J is TRBJ1-6; no definite D call. This CDR3 has 16 amino acids. Germline CDR1 SGHAT, CDR2 FQDESV (reference sequence). The germline V and J ends were trimmed by 5 bases and 4 bases, with 15 bases remaining between them. The CDR3 sequence is CASSRSWTEYNSPLHF. DNA for the CDR3: TGTGCCAGCAGCCGCTCCTGGACGGAGTATAATTCACCCCTCCACTTT.

V is TRBV6-5 and J is TRBJ2-2; D gene uncertain. Germline V gene lookup returns CDR1 MNHEY and CDR2 SVGAGI. Trimming removed 8 bases at V and 1 base at J, with 8 bases between. The CDR3 has 13 residues. CDR3 sequence: CASRKGNTGELFF. The CDR3 coding sequence is TGTGCCAGCCGCAAAGGGAACACCGGGGAGCTGTTTTTT.

The chain recombines TRBV3-1 with TRBJ2-3; TRBD2 matches 8 bases. The CDR3 length is 16 residues. The V and J ends lost 0 bases and 7 bases, in that order; junction bases with no gene match: 9. Per the germline V gene, CDR1 is LGHDT and CDR2 is YNNKEL (reference sequence). The CDR3 DNA follows: TGTGCCAGCAGCCAAGATCCCGGGGGGGCCCGCAATACGCAGTATTTT. Amino acids: CASSQDPGGARNTQYF.

This clonotype was seen more than once but under ten times. The CDR3 DNA follows: TGCAGTGCTAGGACATTTTACGAGCAGTACTTC. Protein product: CSARTFYEQYF. This chain uses TRBV20-1 with TRBJ2-7, with D unresolved. This CDR3 region has 11 residues. Trimming stripped 3 bases from V and 4 bases from J, with 7 bases between. Germline CDR1 DFQATT, CDR2 SNEGSKA (reference sequence).

The chain recombines TRBV7-9 with TRBJ2-2; 10 nucleotides line up with TRBD1. After removal of 5 bases from V and 6 bases from J, the junction contained 6 bases not matched to a gene. Germline V lookup: CDR1 SEHNR, CDR2 FQNEAQ (reference sequence). CDR3 length equals 15 residues. The CDR3 sequence: CASSPTGGLAGELFF. Written as DNA, the CDR3 is TGTGCCAGCAGCCCGACAGGGGGCCTGGCCGGGGAGCTGTTTTTT.

The rearrangement uses TRBV6-5 and TRBJ2-5, with 8 positions matching TRBD1. The germline CDR1 and CDR2 sequences are MNHEY and SVGAGI. This CDR3 has 15 amino acids. The junction had 12 bases not matched to a gene; V was cut back by 7 bases and J by 5 bases. The CDR3 region has the DNA TGTGCCAGCACGGAAACAGGGGGAAGGTTGGAGACCCAGTACTTC. It codes for CASTETGGRLETQYF.

This clonotype turned up a few times. This chain uses TRBV20-1 with TRBJ1-2, with D unclear. This CDR3 has 13 residues. Trimming cost V 1 base and J 4 bases, with 10 bases left between them. Looked up from germline, CDR1 is DFQATT and CDR2 is SNEGSKA (reference sequence). CDR3 DNA sequence: TGCAGTGCTAGAGGGGAGGAAAGCTATGGCTACACCTTC. Its protein is CSARGEESYGYTF.

The chain uses TRBV6-6 and TRBJ2-3; 8 nucleotides match TRBD2. V shed 2 bases, J shed 2 bases, and the junction held 3 bases outside the gene matches. This CDR3 spans 15 amino acids. CDR1 and CDR2 (germline): MNHNY, SVGAGI (reference sequence). CDR3 nucleotide sequence: TGTGCCAGCAGTTACCTTAGCGGGGTCACAGATACGCAGTATTTT. This gives the protein CASSYLSGVTDTQYF.

This clonotype was seen more than once but under ten times. The chain recombines TRBV7-3 with TRBJ2-1; possibly TRBD2 for D (5 bases). This CDR3 has 15 residues. The ends were cut back, 4 bases at V and 0 bases at J, with 10 bases in the middle. In germline, CDR1 is SGHTA, CDR2 FQGTGA. Written as DNA, the CDR3 is TGTGCCAGCAGCTCGGACTCAAGCTCCTACAATGAGCAGTTCTTC. It translates to CASSSDSSSYNEQFF.

This clonotype was counted a few times. The chain uses TRBV7-2 and TRBJ2-3; TRBD2 is a possible D gene (6 bases). The germline gives CDR1 SGHTA, CDR2 FQGNSA. Between the trimmed V and J ends, which lost 3 bases and 1 base, there was a span of 11 bases. CDR3 size: 15 residues. CDR3 sequence reads: CASSFAPGGTDTQYF. DNA of the CDR3: TGTGCCAGCAGCTTCGCCCCGGGGGGCACAGATACGCAGTATTTT.

The CDR3 DNA is TGCGCCAGCAGCCAAGGGGGAATTGGGGATACGCAGTATTTT. Translated, it gives CASSQGGIGDTQYF. This chain uses TRBV4-1 with TRBJ2-3; D call uncertain. The CDR3 extends over 14 amino acids. With 1 base removed from V and 6 bases from J, the gap between germline ends came to 11 bases. Germline CDR1 is MGHRA and CDR2 is YSYEKL.

V gene TRBV12-3 or TRBV12-4 combines with J gene TRBJ1-2; D uncertain. This CDR3 has 13 residues. Trimming took off 6 bases at V and 5 bases at J, with 13 bases between the two ends. The CDR3 is CASSSFYSYGYTF. CDR3 in DNA: TGTGCCAGCAGCTCCTTTTACAGTTATGGCTACACCTTC.